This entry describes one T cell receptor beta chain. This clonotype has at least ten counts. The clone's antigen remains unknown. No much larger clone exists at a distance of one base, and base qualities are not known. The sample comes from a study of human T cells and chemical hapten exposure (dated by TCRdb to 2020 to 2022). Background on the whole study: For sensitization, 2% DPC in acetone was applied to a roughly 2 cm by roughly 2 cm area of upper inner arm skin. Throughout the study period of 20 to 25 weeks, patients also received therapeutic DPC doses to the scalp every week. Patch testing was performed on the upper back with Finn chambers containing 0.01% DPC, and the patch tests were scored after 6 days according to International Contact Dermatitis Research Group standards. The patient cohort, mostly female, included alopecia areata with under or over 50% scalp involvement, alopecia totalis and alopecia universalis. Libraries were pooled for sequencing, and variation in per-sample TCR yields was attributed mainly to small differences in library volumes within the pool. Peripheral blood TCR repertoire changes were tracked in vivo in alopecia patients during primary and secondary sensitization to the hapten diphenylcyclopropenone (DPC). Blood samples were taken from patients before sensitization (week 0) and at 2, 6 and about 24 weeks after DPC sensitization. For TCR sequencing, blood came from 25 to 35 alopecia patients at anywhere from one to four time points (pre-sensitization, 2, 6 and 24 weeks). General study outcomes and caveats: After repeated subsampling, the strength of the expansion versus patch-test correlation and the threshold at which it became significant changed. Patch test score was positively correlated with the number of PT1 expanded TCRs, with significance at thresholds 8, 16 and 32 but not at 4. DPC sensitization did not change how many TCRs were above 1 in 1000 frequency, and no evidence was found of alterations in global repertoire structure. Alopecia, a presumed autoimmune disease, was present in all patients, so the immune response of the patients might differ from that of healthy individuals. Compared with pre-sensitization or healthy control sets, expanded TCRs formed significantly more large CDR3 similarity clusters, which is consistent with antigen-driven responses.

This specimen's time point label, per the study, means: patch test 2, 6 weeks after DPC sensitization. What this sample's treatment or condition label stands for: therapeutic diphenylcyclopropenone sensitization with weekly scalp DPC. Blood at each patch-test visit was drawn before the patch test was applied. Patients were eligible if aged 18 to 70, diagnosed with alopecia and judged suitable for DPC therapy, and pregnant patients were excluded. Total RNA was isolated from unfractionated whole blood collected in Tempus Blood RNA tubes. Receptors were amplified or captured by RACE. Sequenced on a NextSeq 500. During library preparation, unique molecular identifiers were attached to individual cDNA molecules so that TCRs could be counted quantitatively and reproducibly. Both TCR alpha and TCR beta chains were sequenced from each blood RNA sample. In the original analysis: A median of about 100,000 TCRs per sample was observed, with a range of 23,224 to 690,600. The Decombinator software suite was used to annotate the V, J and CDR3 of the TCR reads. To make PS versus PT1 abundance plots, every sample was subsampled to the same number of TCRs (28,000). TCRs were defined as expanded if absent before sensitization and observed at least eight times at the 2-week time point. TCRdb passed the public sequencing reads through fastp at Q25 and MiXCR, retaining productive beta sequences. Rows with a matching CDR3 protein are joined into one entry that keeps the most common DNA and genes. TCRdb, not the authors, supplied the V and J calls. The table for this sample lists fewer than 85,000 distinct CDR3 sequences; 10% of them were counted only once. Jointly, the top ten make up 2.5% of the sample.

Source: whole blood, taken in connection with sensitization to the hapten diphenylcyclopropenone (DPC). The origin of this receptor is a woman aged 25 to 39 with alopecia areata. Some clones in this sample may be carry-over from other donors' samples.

The DNA reads TGTGCCAGCAGCGCCTCGACAGCTTACTATGGCTACACCTTC. It codes for CASSASTAYYGYTF. The rearranged chain carries TRBV9 and TRBJ1-2; tentative D gene TRBD1, with 5 bases matching. The germline V gene specifies SGDLS as CDR1 and YYNGEE as CDR2. The V and J ends are trimmed by 3 bases and 3 bases, leaving 12 bases between them. Its CDR3 holds 14 amino acids, cysteine through phenylalanine. Here the CDR3 DNA is all that survives: 42 bases in frame from base 1. Joined to the reference TRBV9 and TRBJ1-2 proteins, this CDR3 gives the full variable domain: DSGVTQTPKHLITATGQRVTLRCSPRSGDLSVYWYQQSLDQGLQFLIQYYNGEERAKGNILERFSAQQFPDLHSELNLSSLELGDSALYFCASSASTAYYGYTFGSGTRLTVV.